A single sample is the source of the 5 T cell receptor beta chains below, sequenced in a study of cytomegalovirus exposure and HLA in healthy donors. Assay: immunoSEQ multiplex PCR; the TCRdb copy retains only in-frame clones and omits some. The table includes about 100,000 clones, approximately 94% detected once. Sequenced input: PBMCs. The source is a woman younger than 30 in good health and CMV-seronegative.

This clone was counted a single time. DNA of the CDR3: TGTGCCTGGAGGGGACTAGCGGGAGGTCGCGGAATTCGAGACAATGAGCAGTTCTTC. This sequence encodes CAWRGLAGGRGIRDNEQFF. The chain couples TRBV30 to TRBJ2-1; TRBD2 agrees at 15 bases. Trimming removed 3 bases from V and 5 bases from J; junction bases left unmatched: 14. Germline CDR1 and CDR2: GTSNPN and SVGIG (reference sequence). The CDR3 is 19 amino acids.

The genes are TRBV5-5 and TRBJ1-2; 10 bases map to TRBD1. Trimming took 3 bases from V and 7 from J; bases not matched to a gene: 9. Germline CDR1 reads SGHKS; CDR2 reads YYEKEE (reference sequence). The CDR3 has 15 amino acids. The CDR3 spells CASSSGRQGASGYTF. The CDR3 DNA is TGTGCCAGCAGCTCGGGCCGACAGGGGGCATCTGGCTACACCTTC.

The chain uses TRBV19 and TRBJ2-1; TRBD1 matches at 8 bases. The CDR3 is 11 amino acids. The V and J ends lost 9 bases and 9 bases, in that order; junction bases with no gene match: 4. Germline-derived CDR1 and CDR2 are LNHDA and SQIVND (reference sequence). Here the CDR3 reads CASRQGTEQFF. In DNA, the CDR3 is TGTGCCAGCAGACAGGGGACTGAGCAGTTCTTC.

The chain recombines TRBV18 with TRBJ2-7; D may be TRBD1 (8 bases). The CDR3 consists of 15 residues. The V end was cut by 6 bases, the J end by 3 bases, with 18 bases between. CDR1 is KGHSH and CDR2 is LQKENI in the germline V gene. The CDR3 region is CASSPRQGRGYEQYF. In DNA form, the CDR3 reads TGTGCCAGCTCGCCGCGACAGGGGAGGGGCTACGAGCAGTACTTC.

Only a few counts were recorded for this clone. V usage is TRBV20-1 and J usage is TRBJ2-1; a weak D match, TRBD2 (5 bases). This CDR3 has 11 residues. V lost 3 bases to trimming and J lost 5 bases, with 5 bases between them. The germline gives CDR1 DFQATT, CDR2 SNEGSKA (reference sequence). The CDR3 loop reads CSARRDNEQFF. Here the CDR3 DNA reads TGCAGTGCTAGGAGGGACAATGAGCAGTTCTTC.